The rows below give T cell receptor beta chains drawn from one sample of a study of blood T cell repertoires in COVID-19. Repertoires were generated with immunoSEQ multiplex PCR, while TCRdb's copy carries only in-frame clones and drops some. Among approximately 200,000 clones listed, approximately 83% were seen once. What was sequenced was peripheral blood. Receptors originate from a human donor with active or convalescent COVID-19. The donor label of this sample is uncertain. Each CDR3 is given with its conserved first and last residue. A D gene is named only where the DNA matches it firmly. Rows may omit the clone size; those that give it use once, few, many or a size class.

V gene	J gene	D gene	clone size	CDR3 protein	CDR3 DNA
TRBV7-2	TRBJ2-5	.	.	CASSPGAGVMRETQYF	TGTGCCAGCAGCCCAGGGGCGGGGGTAATGAGGGAGACCCAGTACTTC
TRBV5-8	TRBJ2-3	.	once	CASSFSGAAADTQYF	TGTGCCAGCAGCTTCTCGGGAGCCGCAGCAGATACGCAGTATTTT
TRBV6-5	TRBJ2-2	TRBD2	.	CASPSGRNTGELFF	TGTGCCAGTCCTAGCGGGCGGAACACCGGGGAGCTGTTTTTT
TRBV28	TRBJ1-1	TRBD1	.	CASQGGNTEAFF	TGTGCCAGCCAGGGGGGTAACACTGAAGCTTTCTTT
TRBV23-1	TRBJ2-2	TRBD2	many	CASRTSGRAPNTGELFF	TGCGCCAGCAGGACTAGCGGGAGGGCCCCAAACACCGGGGAGCTGTTTTTT
TRBV5-4	TRBJ1-6	TRBD1	.	CASQPGQGAQNSPLHF	TGTGCCAGCCAGCCGGGACAGGGGGCCCAGAATTCACCCCTCCACTTT
TRBV30	TRBJ1-4	TRBD1	.	CASRGWTGGEEKLFF	TGTGCCTCCCGTGGGTGGACAGGGGGCGAAGAAAAACTGTTTTTT
TRBV28	TRBJ1-2	TRBD1	.	CASGGTGFRHGYTF	TGTGCCAGCGGGGGGACAGGGTTTCGCCATGGCTACACCTTC
TRBV7-9	TRBJ2-7	.	.	CASSFTRGSYEQYF	TGTGCCAGCAGCTTTACCAGGGGATCGTACGAGCAGTACTTC
TRBV3-1/TRBV3-2	TRBJ2-2	.	.	CASTPRRQTNTGELFF	TGTGCCAGCACCCCCCGGCGGCAGACGAACACCGGGGAGCTGTTTTTT
TRBV6-1	TRBJ1-2	TRBD1	.	CASSEEGTEAYGYTF	TGTGCCAGCAGTGAAGAGGGGACAGAAGCCTATGGCTACACCTTC
TRBV4-2	TRBJ2-1	.	.	CASSLTGPSATWDEQFF	TGTGCCAGCAGCCTCACAGGACCTAGCGCAACGTGGGATGAGCAGTTCTTC
TRBV29-1	TRBJ2-7	.	.	CSVRRDTGLYEQYF	TGCAGCGTTCGCAGGGACACTGGACTTTACGAGCAGTACTTC
TRBV28	TRBJ1-2	TRBD1	.	CASSYAYSGQGHGYTF	TGTGCCAGCAGTTACGCCTACTCGGGACAGGGCCATGGCTACACCTTC
TRBV7-6	TRBJ2-3	TRBD2	.	CASSLAGAGGRWDTQYF	TGTGCCAGCAGCTTAGCTGGTGCGGGGGGCCGATGGGATACGCAGTATTTT
TRBV2	TRBJ2-1	TRBD2	.	CASRGLATHYNEQFF	TGTGCCAGCAGGGGACTAGCCACTCACTACAATGAGCAGTTCTTC
TRBV30	TRBJ2-1	.	.	CAWRLNNEQFF	TGTGCCTGGAGGCTAAACAATGAGCAGTTCTTC
TRBV11-2	TRBJ2-1	.	.	CASSLASQGNEQFF	TGTGCCAGCAGCTTGGCCTCACAGGGAAATGAGCAGTTCTTC
TRBV6-6	TRBJ1-2	.	few	CASSSGDGMNYGYTF	TGTGCCAGCAGTTCAGGGGACGGAATGAACTATGGCTACACCTTC
TRBV24-1	TRBJ2-5	.	.	CATSDLTDRLQETQYF	TGTGCCACCAGTGATCTCACTGACAGGCTCCAAGAGACCCAGTACTTC
TRBV7-9	TRBJ1-1	.	.	CASSLGTDVQAFF	TGTGCCAGCAGCTTAGGGACAGACGTTCAGGCTTTCTTT
TRBV18	TRBJ1-3	.	once	CASSPASRGSGNTIYF	TGTGCCAGCTCCCCGGCCAGCCGAGGATCTGGAAACACCATATATTTT
TRBV3-1/TRBV3-2	TRBJ1-6	.	.	CASSSSYNSPLHF	TGTGCCAGCTCGAGCTCCTATAATTCACCCCTCCACTTT
TRBV19	TRBJ2-2	TRBD2	.	CASSIAASGRHGELFF	TGTGCCAGTAGTATAGCGGCTAGCGGGAGACACGGGGAGCTGTTTTTT